Listed below are T cell receptor beta chains from one sample, sequenced in a study of shared clonotypes between healthy human individuals. Clones were sequenced by immunoSEQ multiplex PCR, and TCRdb holds only the in-frame ones, with some missing. Of approximately 2.5 million clones in the sample, 90% to 95% are singletons; the top ten hold approximately 0.36%. Sequences were obtained from naive CD4+ T cells from PBMCs. The receptors were gathered from a man aged 18 to 29 in good health. Some clones in this sample may be carry-over from other donors' samples. CDR3s include the opening cysteine and the closing phenylalanine or tryptophan. A D gene is named only where the DNA matches it firmly. Size is omitted from some rows. Given values are once, few, many or a class for expanded clones.

J gene: TRBJ2-1; V gene: TRBV2; clone size: NA; D gene: NA; CDR3 protein: CASGTLYNEQFF; CDR3 DNA: TGTGCCAGCGGGACCTTGTACAATGAGCAGTTCTTC
J gene: TRBJ2-7; V gene: TRBV30; clone size: NA; D gene: TRBD1; CDR3 protein: CAWRQPGQGALQYF; CDR3 DNA: TGTGCCTGGAGACAGCCGGGACAGGGGGCGTTACAGTACTTC
J gene: TRBJ2-3; V gene: TRBV28; clone size: once; D gene: TRBD2; CDR3 protein: CASSLNPSSGNTDTQYF; CDR3 DNA: TGTGCCAGCAGTTTAAATCCTTCTAGCGGAAACACAGATACGCAGTATTTT
J gene: TRBJ2-7; V gene: TRBV18; clone size: NA; D gene: TRBD2; CDR3 protein: CASSRTGTSDYEQYF; CDR3 DNA: TGTGCCAGCTCACGAACCGGGACTAGCGACTACGAGCAGTACTTC
J gene: TRBJ2-1; V gene: TRBV14; clone size: NA; D gene: TRBD2; CDR3 protein: CASSQLPGREGREKAYNEQFF; CDR3 DNA: TGTGCCAGCAGCCAACTCCCCGGCAGGGAAGGGCGGGAGAAGGCCTACAATGAGCAGTTCTTC
J gene: TRBJ2-7; V gene: TRBV6-5; clone size: NA; D gene: TRBD1; CDR3 protein: CASSNRDRGSYEQYF; CDR3 DNA: TGTGCCAGCAGTAACCGGGACAGGGGTTCCTACGAGCAGTACTTC
J gene: TRBJ2-1; V gene: TRBV5-1; clone size: once; D gene: NA; CDR3 protein: CASSPGPQGNEQFF; CDR3 DNA: TGCGCCAGCAGCCCCGGACCGCAAGGGAATGAGCAGTTCTTC
J gene: TRBJ2-7; V gene: TRBV7-2; clone size: NA; D gene: NA; CDR3 protein: CASSLDGSYEQYF; CDR3 DNA: TGTGCCAGCAGCTTAGACGGTTCCTACGAGCAGTACTTC
J gene: TRBJ2-7; V gene: TRBV28; clone size: NA; D gene: NA; CDR3 protein: CASNGRDLASLRIKQYF; CDR3 DNA: TGTGCCAGCAATGGGAGAGATTTGGCTAGCTTACGGATCAAGCAGTACTTC
J gene: TRBJ2-7; V gene: TRBV28; clone size: NA; D gene: TRBD2; CDR3 protein: CASSLAGGGLFYEQYF; CDR3 DNA: TGTGCCAGCAGCCTCGCGGGGGGGGGTCTCTTCTACGAGCAGTACTTC
J gene: TRBJ2-3; V gene: TRBV29-1; clone size: NA; D gene: TRBD1; CDR3 protein: CSVDRVSDTQYF; CDR3 DNA: TGCAGCGTGGACAGGGTTTCAGATACGCAGTATTTT
J gene: TRBJ1-6; V gene: TRBV4-2; clone size: NA; D gene: NA; CDR3 protein: CASSQGEVWSPLHF; CDR3 DNA: TGTGCCAGCAGCCAAGGCGAAGTTTGGTCACCCCTCCACTTT
J gene: TRBJ1-5; V gene: TRBV7-9; clone size: NA; D gene: NA; CDR3 protein: CASSLDREGMGNQPQHF; CDR3 DNA: TGTGCCAGCAGCTTAGACAGGGAAGGTATGGGCAATCAGCCCCAGCATTTT
J gene: TRBJ1-2; V gene: TRBV5-1; clone size: once; D gene: NA; CDR3 protein: CASSSGTLAGYTF; CDR3 DNA: TGCGCCAGCAGCTCCGGGACCTTGGCCGGCTACACCTTC
J gene: TRBJ1-5; V gene: TRBV2; clone size: NA; D gene: NA; CDR3 protein: CASSESGNQPQHF; CDR3 DNA: TGTGCCAGCAGTGAAAGTGGGAATCAGCCCCAGCATTTT
J gene: TRBJ2-7; V gene: TRBV9; clone size: NA; D gene: NA; CDR3 protein: CASSVGDRTSSYEQYF; CDR3 DNA: TGTGCCAGCAGCGTAGGCGACAGGACTAGCTCCTACGAGCAGTACTTC
J gene: TRBJ2-1; V gene: TRBV7-2; clone size: NA; D gene: NA; CDR3 protein: CASSSLGEQFF; CDR3 DNA: TGTGCCAGCAGCTCACTAGGTGAGCAGTTCTTC
J gene: TRBJ1-1; V gene: TRBV27; clone size: NA; D gene: TRBD1; CDR3 protein: CASSLFGLGQGATEAFF; CDR3 DNA: TGTGCCAGCAGTTTATTTGGCTTAGGACAGGGGGCAACTGAAGCTTTCTTT
J gene: TRBJ1-2; V gene: TRBV16; clone size: NA; D gene: NA; CDR3 protein: CASSQRQDGDGYTF; CDR3 DNA: TGTGCCAGCAGCCAACGACAGGACGGGGATGGCTACACCTTC
J gene: TRBJ2-1; V gene: TRBV2; clone size: once; D gene: TRBD1; CDR3 protein: CASSSDRNNEQFF; CDR3 DNA: TGTGCCAGCAGTTCGGACAGGAACAATGAGCAGTTCTTC
J gene: TRBJ1-1; V gene: TRBV10-3; clone size: NA; D gene: NA; CDR3 protein: CAISEQGQNTEAFF; CDR3 DNA: TGTGCCATCAGTGAACAGGGACAGAACACTGAAGCTTTCTTT
J gene: TRBJ1-3; V gene: TRBV28; clone size: NA; D gene: NA; CDR3 protein: CASSSRRDTIYF; CDR3 DNA: TGTGCCAGCAGTTCCCGGCGAGACACCATATATTTT
J gene: TRBJ2-1; V gene: TRBV5-1; clone size: NA; D gene: NA; CDR3 protein: CASSPGPSGAYNEQFF; CDR3 DNA: TGCGCCAGCAGCCCGGGGCCGTCAGGGGCTTACAATGAGCAGTTCTTC
J gene: TRBJ2-7; V gene: TRBV5-1; clone size: NA; D gene: NA; CDR3 protein: CASSLALTGNEQYF; CDR3 DNA: TGCGCCAGCAGCTTGGCCCTTACGGGAAACGAGCAGTACTTC
J gene: TRBJ2-7; V gene: TRBV18; clone size: NA; D gene: TRBD2; CDR3 protein: CASSPAGGRDNEQYF; CDR3 DNA: TGTGCCAGCTCACCAGCGGGCGGGAGGGACAACGAGCAGTACTTC
J gene: TRBJ2-5; V gene: TRBV7-9; clone size: NA; D gene: NA; CDR3 protein: CASSPTDRETQYF; CDR3 DNA: TGTGCCAGCAGCCCGACGGACCGGGAGACCCAGTACTTC
J gene: TRBJ2-1; V gene: TRBV19; clone size: NA; D gene: NA; CDR3 protein: CASRQTRSGNEQFF; CDR3 DNA: TGTGCCAGTAGGCAAACTAGATCGGGCAATGAGCAGTTCTTC